This passage covers 10 T cell receptor beta chains from one sample sequenced in a study of blood T cell repertoires in COVID-19. Measured with immunoSEQ multiplex PCR; TCRdb has only the in-frame clones, and not every one. The repertoire consists of 100,000 to 150,000 clones, with roughly 85% occurring once and the leading ten covering under 7%. Sequenced input: peripheral blood. The receptor set was obtained from an elderly man with active or convalescent COVID-19.

V usage is TRBV5-4 and J usage is TRBJ2-5; TRBD1 matches at 9 bases. The trim removed 4 bases at V and 5 bases at J, leaving 6 bases unmatched. Germline V lookup: CDR1 SGHNT, CDR2 YYREEE (reference sequence). The CDR3 is 14 amino acids. This CDR3 reads CASSPQGAGETQYF. The CDR3 nucleotides read TGTGCCAGCAGCCCACAGGGGGCAGGGGAGACCCAGTACTTC.

The chain is built from TRBV19 and TRBJ2-1; 11 nucleotides match TRBD2. The CDR3 contains 15 residues. After removal of 7 bases from V and 4 bases from J, the junction contained 6 bases not matched to a gene. Germline lookup yields CDR1 LNHDA and CDR2 SQIVND (reference sequence). In DNA form, the CDR3 reads TGTGCCAGTATGAGGGGGACTAGCGGATACAATGAGCAGTTCTTC. Its protein product is CASMRGTSGYNEQFF.

The chain employs TRBV6-4 and TRBJ2-1, with D unclear. Trimming left V 2 bases short and J 0 bases short, with 11 bases between. The CDR3 has 16 residues. Germline CDR1 reads MRHNA; CDR2 reads SNTAGT. The CDR3 coding sequence is TGTGCCAGCAGTGACCCCAAGTTGAGCTCCTACAATGAGCAGTTCTTC. Translating gives CASSDPKLSSYNEQFF.

The chain joins TRBV7-6 to TRBJ2-7; unclear D gene. From germline, CDR1 is SGHVS and CDR2 FNYEAQ. Trimming removed 1 base from V and 3 bases from J, with 10 bases in between. This CDR3 spans 14 amino acids. CDR3 protein: CASSLDPAYYEQYF. Written as DNA, the CDR3 is TGTGCCAGCAGCTTAGACCCCGCCTACTACGAGCAGTACTTC.

There are a few counts of this clone. The chain uses TRBV18 and TRBJ1-6; D is perhaps TRBD1 (6 bases). Germline loops: CDR1 KGHSH, CDR2 LQKENI. The CDR3 has 15 amino acids. Trimming cost V 4 bases and J 5 bases, with 12 bases left between them. The CDR3 region has the DNA TGTGCCAGCTCACTAACGGACAGTGATAATTCACCCCTCCACTTT. Amino acid sequence: CASSLTDSDNSPLHF.

The rearrangement links TRBV11-2 to TRBJ2-1, with TRBD1 identical over 9 bases. With 3 bases clipped from V and 6 bases from J, the junction kept 12 bases outside the gene matches. The CDR3 runs to 17 residues. Germline V gene sequence: CDR1 SGHAT, CDR2 FQNNGV. In DNA form, the CDR3 reads TGTGCCAGCAGCTTCCTCCGCGGGGGACAGGGCTTCAATGAGCAGTTCTTC. Its protein product is CASSFLRGGQGFNEQFF.

The CDR3 region is CASKAGESTGELFF. CDR3 DNA sequence: TGTGCCAGCAAGGCGGGAGAAAGTACCGGGGAGCTGTTTTTT. The chain recombines TRBV2 with TRBJ2-2; 7 nucleotides line up with TRBD2. CDR1 and CDR2 from the germline V gene are SNHLY and FYNNEI. CDR3 length: 14 residues. With 7 bases clipped from V and 5 bases from J, the junction kept 7 bases outside the gene matches. Complete variable domain (other parts from reference TRBV2 and TRBJ2-2): EPEVTQTPSHQVTQMGQEVILRCVPISNHLYFYWYRQILGQKVEFLVSFYNNEISEKSEIFDDQFSVERPDGSNFTLKIRSTKLEDSAMYFCASKAGESTGELFFGEGSRLTVL.

The chain recombines TRBV30 with TRBJ2-6; no clear D. Trimming cost V 4 bases and J 4 bases, with 8 bases left between them. Germline loops: CDR1 GTSNPN, CDR2 SVGIG (reference sequence). The CDR3 runs 13 residues. This CDR3 is CAWTPGGANVLTF. The CDR3 DNA is TGTGCCTGGACCCCAGGCGGGGCCAACGTCCTGACTTTC.

This chain joins TRBV9 and TRBJ2-7; 13 bases are a match to TRBD2. The CDR3 extends over 13 amino acids. Germline V gives CDR1 SGDLS, CDR2 YYNGEE. V was pared by 7 bases and J by 9 bases, with 7 bases of the junction left unmatched. CDR3 amino acids: CASSGLAGVRQYF. The CDR3, as DNA: TGTGCCAGCTCCGGACTAGCGGGAGTAAGGCAGTACTTC. The complete variable domain, with remaining parts taken from reference TRBV9 and TRBJ2-7, reads DSGVTQTPKHLITATGQRVTLRCSPRSGDLSVYWYQQSLDQGLQFLIQYYNGEERAKGNILERFSAQQFPDLHSELNLSSLELGDSALYFCASSGLAGVRQYFGPGTRLTVT.

This chain joins TRBV3-1 (or the pseudogene TRBV3-2) and TRBJ1-3; 8 bases align to TRBD1. Germline V lookup: CDR1 LGHDT, CDR2 YNNKEL (reference sequence). Trimming cost V 4 bases and J 0 bases; bases outside gene matches: 2. This CDR3 has 15 amino acids. The CDR3 DNA reads as TGTGCCAGCAGCCCTGGACAGGGCTCTGGAAACACCATATATTTT. This sequence encodes CASSPGQGSGNTIYF.